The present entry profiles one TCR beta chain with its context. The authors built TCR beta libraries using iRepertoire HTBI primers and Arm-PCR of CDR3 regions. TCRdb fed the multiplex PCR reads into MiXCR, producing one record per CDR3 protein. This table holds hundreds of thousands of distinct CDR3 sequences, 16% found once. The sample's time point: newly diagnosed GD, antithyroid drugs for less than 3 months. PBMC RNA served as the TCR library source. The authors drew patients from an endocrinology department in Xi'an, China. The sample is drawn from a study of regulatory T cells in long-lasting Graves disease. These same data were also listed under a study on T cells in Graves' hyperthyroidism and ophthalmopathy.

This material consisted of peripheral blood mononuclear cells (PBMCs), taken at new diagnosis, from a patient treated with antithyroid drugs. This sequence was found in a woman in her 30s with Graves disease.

The CDR3 reads CATQLTLAGELFF. CDR3 DNA sequence: TGTGCCACACAGCTTACGCTCGCCGGGGAGCTGTTTTTT. V gene TRBV24-1 combines with J gene TRBJ2-2; no clear D gene. Looked up from germline, CDR1 is KGHDR and CDR2 is SFDVKD. CDR3 size: 13 residues. V lost 10 bases and J lost 6, with 14 bases in between.